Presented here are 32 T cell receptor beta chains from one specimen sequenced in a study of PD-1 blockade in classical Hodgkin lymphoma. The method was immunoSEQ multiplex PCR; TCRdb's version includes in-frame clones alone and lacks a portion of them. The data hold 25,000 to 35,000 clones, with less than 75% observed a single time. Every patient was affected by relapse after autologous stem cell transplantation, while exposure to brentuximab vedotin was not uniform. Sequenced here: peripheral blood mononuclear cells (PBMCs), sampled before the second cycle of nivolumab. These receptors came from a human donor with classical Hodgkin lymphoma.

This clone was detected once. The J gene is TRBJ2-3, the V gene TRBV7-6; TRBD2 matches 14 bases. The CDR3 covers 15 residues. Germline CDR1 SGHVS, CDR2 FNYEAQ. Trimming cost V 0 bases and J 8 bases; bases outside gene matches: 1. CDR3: CASSLAGTSGSTQYF. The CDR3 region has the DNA TGTGCCAGCAGCTTAGCAGGGACTAGCGGGAGTACGCAGTATTTT.

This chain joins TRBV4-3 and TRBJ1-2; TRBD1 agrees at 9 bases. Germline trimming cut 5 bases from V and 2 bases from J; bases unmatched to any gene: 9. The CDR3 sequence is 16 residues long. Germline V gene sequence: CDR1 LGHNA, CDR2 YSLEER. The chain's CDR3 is CASSSTGGGLNYGYTF. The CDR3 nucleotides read TGCGCCAGCAGCTCGACAGGGGGGGGCCTAAACTATGGCTACACCTTC.

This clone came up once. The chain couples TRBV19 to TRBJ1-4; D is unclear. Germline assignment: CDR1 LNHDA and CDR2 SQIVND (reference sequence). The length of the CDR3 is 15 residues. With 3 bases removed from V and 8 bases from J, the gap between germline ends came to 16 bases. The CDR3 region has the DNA TGTGCCAGTAGTATTACCCCAACCCTAGGGGAAAAACTGTTTTTT. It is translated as CASSITPTLGEKLFF.

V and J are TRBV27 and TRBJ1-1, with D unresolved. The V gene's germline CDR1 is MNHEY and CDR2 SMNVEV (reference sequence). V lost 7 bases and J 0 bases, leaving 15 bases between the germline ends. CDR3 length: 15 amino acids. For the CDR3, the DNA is TGTGCCAGCACCCCAATTGGGGAGATGAACACTGAAGCTTTCTTT. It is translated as CASTPIGEMNTEAFF.

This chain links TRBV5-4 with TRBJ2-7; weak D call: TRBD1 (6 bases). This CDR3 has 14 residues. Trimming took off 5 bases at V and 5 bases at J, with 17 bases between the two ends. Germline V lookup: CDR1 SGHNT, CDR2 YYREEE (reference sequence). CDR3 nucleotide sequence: TGTGCCAGCAGAGTCCCCCTCAACAGGGACGAGCAGTACGTC. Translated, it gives CASRVPLNRDEQYV.

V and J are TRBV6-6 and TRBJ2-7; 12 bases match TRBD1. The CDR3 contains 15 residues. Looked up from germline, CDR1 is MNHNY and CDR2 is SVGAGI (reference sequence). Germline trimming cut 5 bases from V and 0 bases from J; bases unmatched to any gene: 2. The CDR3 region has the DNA TGTGCCAGCAGTGGGACAGGGGGCCCCTCCTACGAGCAGTACGTC. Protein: CASSGTGGPSYEQYV.

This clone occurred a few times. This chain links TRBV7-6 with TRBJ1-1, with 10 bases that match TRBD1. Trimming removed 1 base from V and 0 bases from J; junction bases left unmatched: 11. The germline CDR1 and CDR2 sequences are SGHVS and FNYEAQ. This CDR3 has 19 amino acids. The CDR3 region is CASSLGRFGDRGMNTEAFF. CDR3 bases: TGTGCCAGCAGCTTAGGGAGGTTTGGGGACAGGGGCATGAACACTGAAGCTTTCTTT.

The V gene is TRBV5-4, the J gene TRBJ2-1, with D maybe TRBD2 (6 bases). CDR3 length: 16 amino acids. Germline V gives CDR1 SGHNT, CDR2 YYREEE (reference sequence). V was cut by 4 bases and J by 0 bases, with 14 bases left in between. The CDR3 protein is CASSARRGNSYNEQFF. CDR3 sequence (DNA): TGTGCCAGCAGCGCCCGCCGGGGGAACTCCTACAATGAGCAGTTCTTC. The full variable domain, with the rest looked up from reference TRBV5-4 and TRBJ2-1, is ETGVTQSPTHLIKTRGQQVTLRCSSQSGHNTVSWYQQALGQGPQFIFQYYREEENGRGNFPPRFSGLQFPNYSSELNVNALELDDSALYLCASSARRGNSYNEQFFGPGTRLTVL.

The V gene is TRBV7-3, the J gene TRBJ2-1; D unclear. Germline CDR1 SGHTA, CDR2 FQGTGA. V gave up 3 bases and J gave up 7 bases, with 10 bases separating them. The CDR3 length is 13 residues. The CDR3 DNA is TGTGCCAGCAGCTTGGGTGGGATAAATGAGCAGTTCTTC. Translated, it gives CASSLGGINEQFF.

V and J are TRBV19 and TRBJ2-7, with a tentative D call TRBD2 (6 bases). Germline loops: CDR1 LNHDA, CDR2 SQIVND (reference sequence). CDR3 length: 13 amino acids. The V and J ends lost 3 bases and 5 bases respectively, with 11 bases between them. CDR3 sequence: CASSMLGGNEQYF. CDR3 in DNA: TGTGCCAGTAGTATGCTGGGGGGTAACGAGCAGTACTTC.

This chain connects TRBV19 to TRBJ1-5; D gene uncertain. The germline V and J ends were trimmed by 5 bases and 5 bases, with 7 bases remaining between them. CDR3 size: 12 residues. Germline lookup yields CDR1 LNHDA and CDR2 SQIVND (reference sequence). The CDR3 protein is CASSFIDQPQHF. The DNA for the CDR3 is TGTGCCAGTAGTTTCATAGATCAGCCCCAGCATTTT.

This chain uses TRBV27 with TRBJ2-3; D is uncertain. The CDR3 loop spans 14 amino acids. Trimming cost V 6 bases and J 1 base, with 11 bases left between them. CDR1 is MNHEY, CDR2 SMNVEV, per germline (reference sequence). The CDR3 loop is CASRNTFGTDTQYF. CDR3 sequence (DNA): TGTGCCAGCAGAAACACCTTCGGCACAGATACGCAGTATTTT.

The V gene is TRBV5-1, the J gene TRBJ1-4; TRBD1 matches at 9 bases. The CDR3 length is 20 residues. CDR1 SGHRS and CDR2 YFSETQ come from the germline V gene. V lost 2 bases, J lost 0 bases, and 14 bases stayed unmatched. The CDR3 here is CASSLTKNPGQGATNEKLFF. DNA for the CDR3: TGCGCCAGCAGCTTAACAAAAAATCCGGGACAGGGTGCAACTAATGAAAAACTGTTTTTT.

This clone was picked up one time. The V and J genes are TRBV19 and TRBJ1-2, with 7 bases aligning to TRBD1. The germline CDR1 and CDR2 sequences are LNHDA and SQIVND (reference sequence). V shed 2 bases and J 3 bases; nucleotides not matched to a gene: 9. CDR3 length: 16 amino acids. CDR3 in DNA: TGTGCCAGTAGTATACTCTCGGGTGGACAGGACTATGGCTACACCTTC. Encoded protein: CASSILSGGQDYGYTF.

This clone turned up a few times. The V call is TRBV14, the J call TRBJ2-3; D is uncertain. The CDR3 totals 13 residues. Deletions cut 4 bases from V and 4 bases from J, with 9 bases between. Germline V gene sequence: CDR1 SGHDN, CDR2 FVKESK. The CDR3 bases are TGTGCCAGCAGCCGGACGATTTCAGATACGCAGTATTTT. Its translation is CASSRTISDTQYF. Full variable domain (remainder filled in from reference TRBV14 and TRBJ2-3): EAGVTQFPSHSVIEKGQTVTLRCDPISGHDNLYWYRRVMGKEIKFLLHFVKESKQDESGMPNNRFLAERTGGTYSTLKVQPAELEDSGVYFCASSRTISDTQYFGPGTRLTVL.

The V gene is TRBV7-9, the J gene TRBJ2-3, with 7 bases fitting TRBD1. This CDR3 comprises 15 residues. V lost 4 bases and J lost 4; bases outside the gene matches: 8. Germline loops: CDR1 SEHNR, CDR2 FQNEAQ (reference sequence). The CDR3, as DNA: TGTGCCAGCAGCTCCTACACAGGGACAGCAGATACGCAGTATTTT. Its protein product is CASSSYTGTADTQYF.

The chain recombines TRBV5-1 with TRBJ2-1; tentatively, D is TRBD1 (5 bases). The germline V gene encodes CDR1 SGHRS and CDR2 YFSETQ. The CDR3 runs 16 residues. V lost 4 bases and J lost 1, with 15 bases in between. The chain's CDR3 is CASSMTAAGSYNEQFF. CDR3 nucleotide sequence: TGCGCCAGCAGCATGACAGCCGCTGGATCCTACAATGAGCAGTTCTTC.

For the CDR3, the DNA is TGTGCCAGCTCACCACGTGACGACGCCACCGGGGAGCTGTTTTTT. It translates to CASSPRDDATGELFF. This chain joins TRBV18 and TRBJ2-2; no clear D. Germline V gives CDR1 KGHSH, CDR2 LQKENI. CDR3 size: 15 residues. Trimming shortened V by 1 base and J by 4 bases, and 10 bases separated the two germline ends.

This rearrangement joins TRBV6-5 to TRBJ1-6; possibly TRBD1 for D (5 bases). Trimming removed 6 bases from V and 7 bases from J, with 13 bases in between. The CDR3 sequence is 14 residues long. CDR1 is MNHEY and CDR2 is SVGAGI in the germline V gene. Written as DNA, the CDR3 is TGTGCCAGCAGCAAACTTGGGGGGAATTCACCCCTCCACTTT. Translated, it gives CASSKLGGNSPLHF.

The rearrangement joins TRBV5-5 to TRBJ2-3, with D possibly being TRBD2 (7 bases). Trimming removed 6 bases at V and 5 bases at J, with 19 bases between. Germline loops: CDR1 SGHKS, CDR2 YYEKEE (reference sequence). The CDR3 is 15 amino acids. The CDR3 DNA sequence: TGTGCCAGCACTTTAGGGGGGGGCCAAGGAGATACGCAGTATTTT. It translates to CASTLGGGQGDTQYF. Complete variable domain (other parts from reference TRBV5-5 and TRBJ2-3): DAGVTQSPTHLIKTRGQQVTLRCSPISGHKSVSWYQQVLGQGPQFIFQYYEKEERGRGNFPDRFSARQFPNYSSELNVNALLLGDSALYLCASTLGGGQGDTQYFGPGTRLTVL.

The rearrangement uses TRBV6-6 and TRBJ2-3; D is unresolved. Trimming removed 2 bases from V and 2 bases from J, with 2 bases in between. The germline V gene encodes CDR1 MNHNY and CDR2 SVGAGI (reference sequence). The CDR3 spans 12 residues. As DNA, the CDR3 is TGTGCCAGCAGTTACGTCACAGATACGCAGTATTTT. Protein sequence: CASSYVTDTQYF.

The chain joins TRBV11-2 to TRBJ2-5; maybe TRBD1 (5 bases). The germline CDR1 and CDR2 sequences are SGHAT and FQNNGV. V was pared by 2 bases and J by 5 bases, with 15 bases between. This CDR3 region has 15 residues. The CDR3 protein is CASSLLGQVRETQYF. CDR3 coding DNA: TGTGCCAGCAGCTTACTGGGGCAGGTGCGTGAGACCCAGTACTTC.

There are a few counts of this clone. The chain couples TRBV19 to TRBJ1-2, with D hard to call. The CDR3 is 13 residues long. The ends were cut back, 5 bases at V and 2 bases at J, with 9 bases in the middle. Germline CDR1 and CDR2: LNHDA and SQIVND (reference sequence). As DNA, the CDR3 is TGTGCCAGTAGTTGGCAGACCAACTATGGCTACACCTTC. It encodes CASSWQTNYGYTF.

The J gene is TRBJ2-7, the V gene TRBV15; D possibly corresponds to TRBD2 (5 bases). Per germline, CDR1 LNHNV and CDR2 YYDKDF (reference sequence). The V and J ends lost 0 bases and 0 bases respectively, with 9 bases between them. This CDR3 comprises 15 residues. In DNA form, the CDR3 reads TGTGCCACCAGCAGAGATCTTGGGAGCTCCTACGAGCAGTACTTC. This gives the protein CATSRDLGSSYEQYF.

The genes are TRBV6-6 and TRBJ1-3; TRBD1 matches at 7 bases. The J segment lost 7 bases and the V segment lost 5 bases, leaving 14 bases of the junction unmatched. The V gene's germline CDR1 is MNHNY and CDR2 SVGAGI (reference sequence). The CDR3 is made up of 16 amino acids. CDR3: CASSRGTAQVGNTIYF. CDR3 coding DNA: TGTGCCAGCAGTAGGGGGACAGCGCAGGTTGGGAACACCATATATTTT.

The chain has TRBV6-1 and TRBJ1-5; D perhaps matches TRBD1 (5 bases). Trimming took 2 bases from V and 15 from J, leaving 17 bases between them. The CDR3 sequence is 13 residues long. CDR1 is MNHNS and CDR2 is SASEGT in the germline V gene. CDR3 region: CASSEWGGSGWHF. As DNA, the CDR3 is TGTGCCAGCAGTGAATGGGGGGGGTCGGGGTGGCATTTT.

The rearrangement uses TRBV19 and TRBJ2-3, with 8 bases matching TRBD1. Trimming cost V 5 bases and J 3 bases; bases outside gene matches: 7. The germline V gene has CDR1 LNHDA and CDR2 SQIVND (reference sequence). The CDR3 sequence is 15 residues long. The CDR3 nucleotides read TGTGCCAGTAGTGACCCAGGGGGCGCGACAGATACGCAGTATTTT. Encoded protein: CASSDPGGATDTQYF.

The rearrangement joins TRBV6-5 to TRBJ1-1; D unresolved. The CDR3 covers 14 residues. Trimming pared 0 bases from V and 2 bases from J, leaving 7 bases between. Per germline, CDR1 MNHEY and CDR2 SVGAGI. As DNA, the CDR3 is TGTGCCAGCAGTTACTCGACCACTAACACTGAAGCTTTCTTT. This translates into CASSYSTTNTEAFF.

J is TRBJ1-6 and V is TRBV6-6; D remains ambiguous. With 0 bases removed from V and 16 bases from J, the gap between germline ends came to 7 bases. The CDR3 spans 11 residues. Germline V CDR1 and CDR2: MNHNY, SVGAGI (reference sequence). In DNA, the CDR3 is TGTGCCAGCAGTTACTCGATGGGGCTCCACTTT. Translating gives CASSYSMGLHF.

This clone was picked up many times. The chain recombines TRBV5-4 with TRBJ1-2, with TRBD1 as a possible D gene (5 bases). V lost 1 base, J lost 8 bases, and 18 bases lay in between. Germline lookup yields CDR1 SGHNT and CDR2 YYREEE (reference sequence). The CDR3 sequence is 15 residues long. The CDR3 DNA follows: TGTGCCAGCAGCTTGTTTGGGGCCCTCGGCGGAGGCTACACCTTC. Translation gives CASSLFGALGGGYTF.

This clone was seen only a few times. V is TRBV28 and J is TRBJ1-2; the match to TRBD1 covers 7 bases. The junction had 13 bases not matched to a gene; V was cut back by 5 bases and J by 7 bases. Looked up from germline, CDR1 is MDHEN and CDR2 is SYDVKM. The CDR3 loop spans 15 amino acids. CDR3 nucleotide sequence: TGTGCCAGCAGTCAGTCCGGGACAGCGACACTTGGCTACACCTTC. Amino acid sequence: CASSQSGTATLGYTF.

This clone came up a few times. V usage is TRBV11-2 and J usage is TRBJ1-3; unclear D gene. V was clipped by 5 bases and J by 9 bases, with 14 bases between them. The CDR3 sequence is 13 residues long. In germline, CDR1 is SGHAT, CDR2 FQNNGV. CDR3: CASSPQGLTTIYF. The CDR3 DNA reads TGTGCCAGCAGCCCGCAAGGGCTAACCACCATATATTTT.